A selection of T cell receptor beta chains follows, all from one sample in a study of beta chain features in type 1 diabetes. Clones were read by immunoSEQ multiplex PCR, and TCRdb kept only the in-frame ones, dropping some. Of under 850,000 clones in the sample, around 15% were seen once. The sequenced sample was naive CD4+ T cells from blood. Source of these receptors: a young man with type 1 diabetes. The conserved cysteine and the conserved F or W are not part of the CDR3 here. The order of the fields is J gene, V gene, CDR3 length, CDR3 protein.

TRBJ2-3,TRBV7-9,14,ASSFPSGGHTDTQY
TRBJ2-3,TRBV5-6,16,ASSSTGEGRTRTDTQY
TRBJ2-2,TRBV30,10,AWKGNRRELF
TRBJ2-7,TRBV29-1,11,SVEGTGGYEQY
TRBJ2-5,TRBV27,16,ASSLYPAGTSGGETQY
TRBJ1-1,TRBV10-3,14,AISESGQMANTEAF
TRBJ1-1,TRBV2,12,ASSAPTGETEAF
TRBJ1-6,TRBV4-2,13,ASSQVEGGNSPLH
TRBJ1-6,TRBV2,14,ASSEWGARVDSPLH
TRBJ2-7,TRBV18,10,ASSTGSNEQY
TRBJ2-5,TRBV5-1,12,ASSLGGPQETQY
TRBJ2-3,TRBV5-1,12,ASSSHTSTDTQY
TRBJ2-7,TRBV28,10,ASSFNSYEQY
TRBJ2-7,TRBV10-3,12,AISVSGARYEQY
TRBJ1-1,TRBV30,12,ASGGALGNTEAF
TRBJ1-2,TRBV28,11,AEGPYAGYGYT